These 30 T cell receptor beta chains share one sample of origin, sequenced in a study of CD8 T cells in ankylosing spondylitis. Each CDR3 protein is one row after TCRdb ran MiXCR on the 5' RACE reads. Found here are 25,000 to 30,000 distinct CDR3 sequences, nearly 5.5% of them singletons; the top ten hold around 1.9%. The sequenced material came from blood, either unsorted or a sorted T cell fraction (not recorded which). Every receptor here comes from a female donor with ankylosing spondylitis or in good health (not recorded which).

The chain carries TRBV9 and TRBJ2-5, with no clear D. V was cut by 7 bases and J by 5 bases, with 21 bases left in between. This CDR3 is 15 amino acids long. CDR1 SGDLS and CDR2 YYNGEE come from the germline V gene. The CDR3 DNA is TGTGCCAGCGGGGAAGGCTGGCCGTTGGGGGAGACCCAGTACTTC. It specifies CASGEGWPLGETQYF.

The sample holds many counts of this clonotype. This chain connects TRBV9 to TRBJ2-1; D is perhaps TRBD2 (6 bases). The CDR3 has 15 amino acids. The V end was cut by 2 bases, the J end by 5 bases, with 14 bases between. Germline V gene lookup returns CDR1 SGDLS and CDR2 YYNGEE. The CDR3 DNA reads as TGTGCCAGCAGCGTCCGTTTTTGGGGGGACAATGAGCAGTTCTTC. Protein sequence: CASSVRFWGDNEQFF. The whole variable domain, remainder taken from reference TRBV9 and TRBJ2-1, is DSGVTQTPKHLITATGQRVTLRCSPRSGDLSVYWYQQSLDQGLQFLIQYYNGEERAKGNILERFSAQQFPDLHSELNLSSLELGDSALYFCASSVRFWGDNEQFFGPGTRLTVL.

This clonotype was detected a few times. The DNA for the CDR3 is TGTGCCAGCAGCGTCATATCGGGACAGTTCATGGATACGCAGTATTTT. It is translated as CASSVISGQFMDTQYF. J is TRBJ2-3 and V is TRBV9, with 7 bases aligning to TRBD1. This CDR3 spans 16 amino acids. Germline-derived CDR1 and CDR2 are SGDLS and YYNGEE. J gave up 6 bases and V 2 bases, and 12 bases lay outside the gene matches.

Ten or more counts support this clonotype. The rearrangement links TRBV9 to TRBJ2-3; 9 bases match TRBD2. The ends lost 4 bases at V and 1 base at J; junction bases unmatched: 7. The CDR3 sequence is 16 residues long. Germline V CDR1 and CDR2: SGDLS, YYNGEE. CDR3 residues: CASSRGLAYRTDTQYF. In DNA form, the CDR3 reads TGTGCCAGCAGCCGGGGACTAGCTTACCGCACAGATACGCAGTATTTT. Based on the CDR3 plus reference TRBV9 and TRBJ2-3, the full variable domain is DSGVTQTPKHLITATGQRVTLRCSPRSGDLSVYWYQQSLDQGLQFLIQYYNGEERAKGNILERFSAQQFPDLHSELNLSSLELGDSALYFCASSRGLAYRTDTQYFGPGTRLTVL.

This clonotype was detected many times. This rearrangement joins TRBV9 to TRBJ2-3, with 9 positions matching TRBD2. The CDR3 has 15 amino acids. Germline V lookup: CDR1 SGDLS, CDR2 YYNGEE. V was pared by 2 bases and J by 2 bases, with 3 bases of the junction left unmatched. The CDR3 DNA is TGTGCCAGCAGCGTGACTAGCGGATACACAGATACGCAGTATTTT. Translating gives CASSVTSGYTDTQYF.

The sample holds a few counts of this clonotype. The V gene is TRBV9, the J gene TRBJ2-3, with TRBD2 as a possible D gene (6 bases). The CDR3 runs 15 residues. CDR1 is SGDLS and CDR2 is YYNGEE in the germline V gene. V lost 1 base to trimming and J lost 2 bases, with 11 bases between them. In nucleotides, the CDR3 is TGTGCCAGCAGCGTATTAGCGGCGCACACAGATACGCAGTATTTT. It encodes CASSVLAAHTDTQYF.

This clonotype was counted at least ten times. The gene calls are TRBV9 and TRBJ1-6; D remains unclear. The CDR3 is 12 amino acids. V shed 5 bases and J shed 7 bases, with 7 bases lying between them. Looked up from germline, CDR1 is SGDLS and CDR2 is YYNGEE. The CDR3 loop is CASRTGNSPLHF. Written as DNA, the CDR3 is TGTGCCAGCAGAACTGGGAATTCACCCCTCCACTTT.

This clonotype has at least ten counts. The genes are TRBV9 and TRBJ1-2; D ambiguous. Germline CDR1 SGDLS, CDR2 YYNGEE. The CDR3 extends over 15 amino acids. V was cut by 3 bases and J by 4 bases, with 16 bases left in between. CDR3 sequence reads: CASSESRQALYGYTF. In nucleotides, the CDR3 is TGTGCCAGCAGCGAGTCGCGTCAGGCGCTCTATGGCTACACCTTC. The whole variable domain, filled in from reference TRBV9 and TRBJ1-2, reads DSGVTQTPKHLITATGQRVTLRCSPRSGDLSVYWYQQSLDQGLQFLIQYYNGEERAKGNILERFSAQQFPDLHSELNLSSLELGDSALYFCASSESRQALYGYTFGSGTRLTVV.

This clonotype is termed medium-sized. The V gene is TRBV9, the J gene TRBJ1-1; tentatively, D is TRBD1 (5 bases). Trimming removed 0 bases from V and 10 bases from J, with 16 bases in between. Germline CDR1 SGDLS, CDR2 YYNGEE. This CDR3 is 14 amino acids long. CDR3 coding DNA: TGTGCCAGCAGCGTAGTTGAGGGCTCGGGGGGAGCTTTCTTT. Residues: CASSVVEGSGGAFF.

This clonotype is medium-sized (0.01 to 0.1%) in the sample. The rearrangement joins TRBV9 to TRBJ2-1; D is perhaps TRBD1 (5 bases). This CDR3 comprises 14 residues. Trimming stripped 3 bases from V and 3 bases from J, with 10 bases between. Germline loops: CDR1 SGDLS, CDR2 YYNGEE. The CDR3 loop reads CASSGKQGYNEQFF. CDR3 DNA: TGTGCCAGCAGCGGTAAGCAGGGCTACAATGAGCAGTTCTTC. Looking up the rest from reference TRBV9 and TRBJ2-1 gives the full variable domain: DSGVTQTPKHLITATGQRVTLRCSPRSGDLSVYWYQQSLDQGLQFLIQYYNGEERAKGNILERFSAQQFPDLHSELNLSSLELGDSALYFCASSGKQGYNEQFFGPGTRLTVL.

This clonotype was detected a few times. The CDR3 reads CASSVPPTGEEQYF. CDR3 bases: TGTGCCAGCAGCGTTCCCCCAACAGGGGAAGAGCAGTACTTC. V usage is TRBV9 and J usage is TRBJ2-7; 7 nucleotides agree with TRBD1. Trimming took 2 bases from V and 7 from J; bases not matched to a gene: 9. The germline V gene encodes CDR1 SGDLS and CDR2 YYNGEE. The CDR3 runs to 14 residues.

This clonotype was seen repeatedly, ten times or more. The genes are TRBV9 and TRBJ2-5, with 8 bases that match TRBD2. Germline V gene lookup returns CDR1 SGDLS and CDR2 YYNGEE. Unmatched junction bases numbered 6, after V lost 0 bases and J lost 5 bases. The CDR3 has 15 amino acids. The CDR3 DNA reads as TGTGCCAGCAGCGTAGCGGGGGGGCCCGGGGAGACCCAGTACTTC. This encodes CASSVAGGPGETQYF. Complete variable domain (other parts from reference TRBV9 and TRBJ2-5): DSGVTQTPKHLITATGQRVTLRCSPRSGDLSVYWYQQSLDQGLQFLIQYYNGEERAKGNILERFSAQQFPDLHSELNLSSLELGDSALYFCASSVAGGPGETQYFGPGTRLLVL.

This clonotype was detected many times. The chain is built from TRBV9 and TRBJ2-7, with D maybe TRBD2 (5 bases). Germline V CDR1 and CDR2: SGDLS, YYNGEE. The CDR3 loop spans 15 amino acids. V dropped 0 bases and J dropped 0 bases, with 10 bases sitting between them. CDR3 residues: CASSVDGGPSYEQYF. CDR3 in DNA: TGTGCCAGCAGCGTAGACGGAGGTCCCTCCTACGAGCAGTACTTC. Complete variable domain (other parts from reference TRBV9 and TRBJ2-7): DSGVTQTPKHLITATGQRVTLRCSPRSGDLSVYWYQQSLDQGLQFLIQYYNGEERAKGNILERFSAQQFPDLHSELNLSSLELGDSALYFCASSVDGGPSYEQYFGPGTRLTVT.

This clonotype has more than one count but fewer than ten. The CDR3 DNA follows: TGTGCCAGCAGCTTCCGGACAGGGCCCGAAGCTTTCTTT. This gives the protein CASSFRTGPEAFF. The V and J genes are TRBV9 and TRBJ1-1; 8 nucleotides align to TRBD1. This CDR3 has 13 residues. Trimming cost V 4 bases and J 8 bases; bases outside gene matches: 7. Germline CDR1 is SGDLS and CDR2 is YYNGEE.

This clonotype was counted many times. The chain links TRBV9 to TRBJ2-2, with 7 bases identical to TRBD1. This CDR3 has 16 residues. The ends lost 3 bases at V and 4 bases at J; junction bases unmatched: 9. Germline lookup yields CDR1 SGDLS and CDR2 YYNGEE. The CDR3 nucleotides read TGTGCCAGCAGCGATACCAGGACAGGTCCCACCGGGGAGCTGTTTTTT. Its translation is CASSDTRTGPTGELFF. The full variable domain, in which reference TRBV9 and TRBJ2-2 provide the parts outside the CDR3, is DSGVTQTPKHLITATGQRVTLRCSPRSGDLSVYWYQQSLDQGLQFLIQYYNGEERAKGNILERFSAQQFPDLHSELNLSSLELGDSALYFCASSDTRTGPTGELFFGEGSRLTVL.

This clonotype came up a few times. J is TRBJ2-1 and V is TRBV9, with a tentative D call TRBD2 (6 bases). V shed 6 bases and J shed 7 bases, with 23 bases lying between them. Germline lookup yields CDR1 SGDLS and CDR2 YYNGEE. This CDR3 has 16 residues. The CDR3 bases are TGTGCCAGCACCCAGATGGGGGGAGCCACTGAAAATGAGCAGTTCTTC. The encoded protein is CASTQMGGATENEQFF.

This clonotype has ten or more counts. The chain combines TRBV9 with TRBJ2-7, with a weak D call TRBD2 (5 bases). The CDR3 extends over 14 amino acids. The germline gives CDR1 SGDLS, CDR2 YYNGEE. V lost 3 bases and J lost 9, with 19 bases in between. CDR3: CASSAKQESRVQYF. CDR3 in DNA: TGTGCCAGCAGCGCAAAGCAGGAGTCGAGGGTGCAGTACTTC. The full variable domain, its missing parts supplied by reference TRBV9 and TRBJ2-7, is DSGVTQTPKHLITATGQRVTLRCSPRSGDLSVYWYQQSLDQGLQFLIQYYNGEERAKGNILERFSAQQFPDLHSELNLSSLELGDSALYFCASSAKQESRVQYFGPGTRLTVT.

This clonotype was found many times. The chain has TRBV9 and TRBJ2-5; 8 positions match TRBD1. Trimming took 3 bases from V and 2 from J; bases not matched to a gene: 9. This CDR3 spans 16 amino acids. In germline, CDR1 is SGDLS, CDR2 YYNGEE. CDR3 bases: TGTGCCAGCAGCGCGGGGCAGGGGGCCGGGCAAGAGACCCAGTACTTC. Translation gives CASSAGQGAGQETQYF. The full variable domain, in which reference TRBV9 and TRBJ2-5 provide the parts outside the CDR3, is DSGVTQTPKHLITATGQRVTLRCSPRSGDLSVYWYQQSLDQGLQFLIQYYNGEERAKGNILERFSAQQFPDLHSELNLSSLELGDSALYFCASSAGQGAGQETQYFGPGTRLLVL.

This clonotype was picked up a small number of times. The chain uses TRBV9 and TRBJ2-1; 11 bases line up with TRBD2. CDR3 length: 15 residues. Trimming removed 3 bases from V and 3 bases from J; junction bases left unmatched: 2. Germline V lookup: CDR1 SGDLS, CDR2 YYNGEE. The CDR3 sequence: CASSALAGVYNEQFF. CDR3 DNA: TGTGCCAGCAGCGCACTAGCGGGAGTCTACAATGAGCAGTTCTTC.

Many counts were recorded for this clonotype. This chain joins TRBV9 and TRBJ2-3; D is unresolved. Trimming pared 4 bases from V and 5 bases from J, leaving 5 bases between. The CDR3 totals 11 residues. Germline V gene data show CDR1 as SGDLS and CDR2 as YYNGEE. The CDR3 loop is CASSPGDTQYF. CDR3 DNA sequence: TGTGCCAGCAGCCCAGGAGATACGCAGTATTTT.

The chain links TRBV9 to TRBJ2-3; 11 bases are a match to TRBD2. CDR1 SGDLS and CDR2 YYNGEE come from the germline V gene. Trimming took 0 bases from V and 0 from J; bases not matched to a gene: 15. The CDR3 extends over 21 amino acids. This chain's CDR3 is CASSVGAGLAERLTSTDTQYF. DNA for the CDR3: TGTGCCAGCAGCGTAGGGGCGGGACTAGCGGAGCGCCTTACTAGCACAGATACGCAGTATTTT.

This chain uses TRBV25-1 with TRBJ1-1; 10 nucleotides line up with TRBD1. The germline CDR1 and CDR2 sequences are MGHDK and SYGVNS. CDR3 length: 17 residues. The V segment lost 5 bases and the J segment 4 bases; nucleotides outside the gene matches: 13. The CDR3 region is CASSIPGQGISTTEAFF. For the CDR3, the DNA is TGTGCCAGCAGTATTCCGGGACAGGGGATCTCGACCACTGAAGCTTTCTTT.

This clonotype was counted ten times or more. V usage is TRBV9 and J usage is TRBJ1-1; D is perhaps TRBD1 (5 bases). CDR1 and CDR2 (germline): SGDLS, YYNGEE. Trimming stripped 4 bases from V and 1 base from J, with 14 bases between. CDR3 length: 15 amino acids. The CDR3 DNA sequence: TGTGCCAGCAGCCCGAGGGGCTACAAGAACACTGAAGCTTTCTTT. Its protein product is CASSPRGYKNTEAFF.

The rearrangement links TRBV9 to TRBJ2-3; D gene ambiguous. This CDR3 is 13 amino acids long. V gave up 3 bases and J gave up 2 bases, with 7 bases separating them. The germline V gene encodes CDR1 SGDLS and CDR2 YYNGEE. The CDR3 reads CASSGAPTDTQYF. In nucleotides, the CDR3 is TGTGCCAGCAGCGGGGCCCCCACAGATACGCAGTATTTT.

The rearrangement joins TRBV3-1 to TRBJ2-1; TRBD2 is a possible D gene (7 bases). CDR1 is LGHDT, CDR2 YNNKEL, per germline (reference sequence). V lost 0 bases and J lost 3, with 15 bases in between. The CDR3 runs to 17 residues. The CDR3 DNA reads TGTGCCAGCAGCCAAGATCCCACTAGGGGGGGCTACAATGAGCAGTTCTTC. The encoded protein is CASSQDPTRGGYNEQFF.

This clonotype was seen repeatedly, ten times or more. The chain employs TRBV9 and TRBJ1-2; D gene uncertain. V lost 0 bases and J 8 bases, leaving 17 bases between the germline ends. The CDR3 runs 15 residues. Per the germline V gene, CDR1 is SGDLS and CDR2 is YYNGEE. For the CDR3, the DNA is TGTGCCAGCAGCGTAGACCTCGTGGCGACGGGAGGCTACACCTTC. Protein sequence: CASSVDLVATGGYTF.

This clonotype was counted at least ten times. This chain uses TRBV9 with TRBJ2-2; a possible D gene is TRBD1 (5 bases). The CDR3 loop spans 14 amino acids. With 3 bases removed from V and 2 bases from J, the gap between germline ends came to 8 bases. The germline V gene encodes CDR1 SGDLS and CDR2 YYNGEE. CDR3 nucleotides: TGTGCCAGCAGCGAGGGGATAAACACCGGGGAGCTGTTTTTT. It is translated as CASSEGINTGELFF.

In its sample, this clonotype was seen many times. CDR3 in DNA: TGTGCCAGCAGCGTCAACAGCTTTGGGGGGACTGAGCAGTTCTTC. Translated: CASSVNSFGGTEQFF. The chain couples TRBV9 to TRBJ2-1, with D perhaps matching TRBD2 (6 bases). CDR1 is SGDLS and CDR2 is YYNGEE in the germline V gene. The V end was cut by 2 bases, the J end by 9 bases, with 18 bases between. The CDR3 is made up of 15 amino acids.

The sample holds many counts of this clonotype. The rearrangement joins TRBV9 to TRBJ2-1; possibly TRBD2 for D (7 bases). This CDR3 spans 16 amino acids. Germline V gives CDR1 SGDLS, CDR2 YYNGEE. Trimming left V 3 bases short and J 4 bases short, with 17 bases between. This chain's CDR3 is CASSASGTIVYNEQFF. The DNA for the CDR3 is TGTGCCAGCAGCGCGAGCGGGACAATTGTTTACAATGAGCAGTTCTTC.

This clonotype has a count of ten or more. DNA of the CDR3: TGTGCCAGCAGCGTAGCAGGGCTCGATGAGCAGTTCTTC. Translating gives CASSVAGLDEQFF. The chain carries TRBV9 and TRBJ2-1, with TRBD1 as a possible D gene (5 bases). CDR1 is SGDLS, CDR2 YYNGEE, per germline. The CDR3 has 13 residues. V lost 0 bases to trimming and J lost 8 bases, with 9 bases between them.